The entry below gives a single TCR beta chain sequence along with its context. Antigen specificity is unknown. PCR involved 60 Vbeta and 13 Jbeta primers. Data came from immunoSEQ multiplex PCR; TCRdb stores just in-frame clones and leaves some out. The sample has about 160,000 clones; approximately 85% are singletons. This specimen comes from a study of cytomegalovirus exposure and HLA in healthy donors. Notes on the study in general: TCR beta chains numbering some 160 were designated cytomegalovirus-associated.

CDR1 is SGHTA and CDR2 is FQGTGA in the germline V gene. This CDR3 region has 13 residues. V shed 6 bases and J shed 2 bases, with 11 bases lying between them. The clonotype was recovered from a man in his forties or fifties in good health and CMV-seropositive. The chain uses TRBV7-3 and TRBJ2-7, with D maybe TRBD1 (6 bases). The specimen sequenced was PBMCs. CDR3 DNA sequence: TGTGCCAGCAGTCCAGGGGACACCTACGAGCAGTACTTC. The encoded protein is CASSPGDTYEQYF. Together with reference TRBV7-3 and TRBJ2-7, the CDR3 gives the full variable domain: GAGVSQTPSNKVTEKGKYVELRCDPISGHTALYWYRQSLGQGPEFLIYFQGTGAADDSGLPNDRFFAVRPEGSVSTLKIQRTERGDSAVYLCASSPGDTYEQYFGPGTRLTVT.